The subject of this entry is one T cell receptor beta chain. This sample is part of a study of blood T cell repertoires in COVID-19. Study as a whole: COVID-19 samples from acute and convalescent phases originated in the United States, Italy and Spain. PBMCs, B-cell-depleted T cells, or T cells were the source of the cDNA or gDNA that made up the material.

This CDR3 has 14 amino acids. Looked up from germline, CDR1 is SGHTA and CDR2 is FQGNSA. Trimming took 4 bases from V and 4 from J, leaving 13 bases between them. Under the authors' procedure: Researchers report that nucleated cell counts were estimated from reference gene primer amplification. Some clones are missing from TCRdb's copy, which holds only in-frame ones; the method was immunoSEQ multiplex PCR. The DNA was the basis for D and trimming; V, J and clone size are from that table. The table has about 320,000 clones, around 83% seen once. This TCR was recovered from a woman aged 50 to 60 with acute or convalescent COVID-19. The sample comprised peripheral blood. The chain combines TRBV7-2 with TRBJ1-2, with D possibly matching TRBD1 (5 bases). The CDR3 protein is CASSSRAGLYGYTF. The CDR3 region has the DNA TGTGCCAGCAGCTCCAGGGCCGGCCTCTATGGCTACACCTTC.